The 5 T cell receptor beta chains listed next were all sequenced from one sample in a study of vaccination effects on CD4 cells after COVID-19 (dated by TCRdb to between 2022 and 2023). The library was built by means of the immunoSEQ multiplex PCR assay. TCRdb retrieved this table from immuneACCESS and kept in-frame rearrangements only. Not all clones are present; in checked studies, unresolved V genes account for under half, and no reason is known for the remainder. Across this sample there are about 60,000 clones, with roughly 80% seen only once. The ten most abundant clones make up roughly 2% of the sample. The antigens for these receptors are not known. In the ViraFEST assay, PBMC were stimulated with viral peptide pools, and TCR sequencing was then used to find antigen-specific CD4+ T cell clonotypes based on their expansion. After around 10 days of culture, CD4+ T cells were isolated with the EasySep CD4+ T cell isolation kit. Each participant got two doses of an mRNA SARS-CoV-2 vaccine, either BNT162b2 or mRNA-1273.

Specimen: CD4+ T cells from PBMCs cultured with HCoV-OC43 spike peptides, collected after COVID-19 vaccination. The cell subset or site label on this specimen signifies: HCoV-OC43 spike overlapping peptide pool stimulation. These receptors were taken from a human donor who received a COVID-19 vaccine.

This chain joins TRBV5-1 and TRBJ2-4; 15 bases align to TRBD2. V dropped 3 bases and J dropped 2; count of bases not matched to a gene: 3. The CDR3 sequence is 17 residues long. The V gene's germline CDR1 is SGHRS and CDR2 YFSETQ. This chain's CDR3 is CASSWGTSGGTKNIQYF. Here the CDR3 DNA reads TGCGCCAGCAGCTGGGGGACTAGCGGGGGGACCAAAAACATTCAGTACTTC.

The count of this clone is one. V gene TRBV24-1 combines with J gene TRBJ1-5; a weak D match, TRBD1 (6 bases). Deletions cut 2 bases from V and 4 bases from J, with 11 bases between. There are 15 residues in the CDR3. Per the germline V gene, CDR1 is KGHDR and CDR2 is SFDVKD. The CDR3 is CATSDSGHPNQPQHF. For the CDR3, the DNA is TGTGCCACCAGTGATTCGGGACATCCAAATCAGCCCCAGCATTTT.

In this sample, this clone turned up a few times. The chain carries TRBV5-1 and TRBJ1-5; a possible D gene is TRBD1 (6 bases). The CDR3 length is 14 residues. Germline V gene sequence: CDR1 SGHRS, CDR2 YFSETQ. Trimming took 0 bases from V and 7 from J, leaving 11 bases between them. CDR3 loop: CASSLGGAGQPQHF. Here the CDR3 DNA reads TGCGCCAGCAGCTTGGGGGGGGCCGGGCAGCCCCAGCATTTT. Drawing the rest from reference TRBV5-1 and TRBJ1-5, the complete variable domain is KAGVTQTPRYLIKTRGQQVTLSCSPISGHRSVSWYQQTPGQGLQFLFEYFSETQRNKGNFPGRFSGRQFSNSRSEMNVSTLELGDSALYLCASSLGGAGQPQHFGDGTRLSIL.

The rearrangement links TRBV10-2 to TRBJ1-2; D not resolved. Germline CDR1 is WSHSY and CDR2 is SAAADI. The ends were cut back, 7 bases at V and 7 bases at J, with 19 bases in the middle. The CDR3 runs 14 residues. The CDR3 nucleotides read TGCGCCAGCACCGTTTGGTTGGATTCGTCTGGCTACACCTTC. This codes for CASTVWLDSSGYTF.

The J gene is TRBJ2-2, the V gene TRBV7-9, with D possibly called TRBD1 or TRBD2 (5 bases each). Germline V lookup: CDR1 SEHNR, CDR2 FQNEAQ (reference sequence). CDR3 size: 14 residues. The CDR3 protein is CAGQGLANTGELFF. CDR3 coding DNA: TGTGCGGGGCAAGGACTCGCGAACACCGGGGAGCTGTTTTTT.